This TCR beta chain was sequenced for a study of tumor-infiltrating lymphocytes in localized non-small cell lung cancer. Germline-derived CDR1 and CDR2 are SEHNR and FQNEAQ (reference sequence). V gave up 1 base and J gave up 6 bases, with 13 bases separating them. This CDR3 is built from 14 residues. Worth noting for this clone: Its antigen is not identified.

The protocol was immunoSEQ multiplex PCR, while the TCRdb copy is restricted to in-frame clones and leaves out a portion. In the table there are thousands of clones, about 69% of which are singletons. Study-wide findings and caveats: TCRbeta sequencing showed higher T cell infiltration in tumors than uninvolved lung. Immunotypes IM1 and IM2 had similar TCR-derived T-cell fractions.

The chain joins TRBV7-9 to TRBJ2-7, with unresolved D. The sample was lung tumor tissue. This clonotype originated in a human donor with non-small cell lung cancer. The CDR3 loop reads CASSLGANTGEQYF. The DNA for the CDR3 is TGTGCCAGCAGCTTAGGGGCCAACACCGGCGAGCAGTACTTC.